This paragraph covers one T cell receptor beta chain sequence. Its target is not known. This table comes from immunoSEQ multiplex PCR, and its TCRdb copy is limited to in-frame clones, with some not included. The sample has fewer than 200,000 clones; just under 90% are singletons. Trimming removed 1 base from V and 3 bases from J, with 4 bases in between. CDR1 SEHNR and CDR2 FQNEAQ come from the germline V gene (reference sequence). The CDR3 consists of 12 residues. This sample stems from a study of cytomegalovirus exposure and HLA in healthy donors. Study observations and caveats: Rarity characterized most TCR sequences, yet some public TCRs appeared in many donors.

Sequenced sample: PBMCs. This clonotype originated in a man between 18 and 29 years old in good health and CMV-seropositive. This chain connects TRBV7-9 to TRBJ2-7, with unresolved D. CDR3 protein: CASSLDHYEQYF. As DNA, the CDR3 is TGTGCCAGCAGCTTAGATCACTACGAGCAGTACTTC.